Given below is one TCR beta chain in context. Its target is unknown. The data originate from a study of T cells after yellow fever vaccination. 5'RACE template switching generated TCR cDNA, adding a universal primer site and UMIs. MiXCR, applied by TCRdb to the 5' RACE reads, yields one record per CDR3 protein. The table shows about 260,000 distinct CDR3 sequences, with about 5.2% occurring only once. Findings of the study overall: The secondary response was weaker but peaked faster, day 5 versus 15. Abundant bulk-derived clonotypes could contaminate FACS-sorted repertoires. Post-booster samples contained most primary-vaccination clones (about 95% CD4, around 89% CD8).

The sample consisted of CD4+ T cells sorted from PBMCs, taken on the day of the yellow fever booster vaccination. This TCR was recovered from a man younger than 30 who received the YFV17D yellow fever vaccine.

The chain's CDR3 is CSAGQNTEAFF. Here the CDR3 DNA reads TGCAGTGCGGGACAGAACACTGAAGCTTTCTTT. The chain uses TRBV20-1 and TRBJ1-1, with a weak D call TRBD1 (6 bases). This CDR3 region has 11 residues. Germline V gene lookup returns CDR1 DFQATT and CDR2 SNEGSKA (reference sequence). Trimming shortened V by 6 bases and J by 1 base, and 6 bases separated the two germline ends.